This TCR beta chain was recovered during a study of cytomegalovirus exposure and HLA in healthy donors. Broader study findings: Cytomegalovirus association was assigned to approximately 160 TCR beta chains. Segments of the TCR beta V type were, in most cases, productive about 87% or about 30% of the time in an earlier analysis. The classifier was said to identify cytomegalovirus status with high specificity and sensitivity.

The CDR3 is 14 amino acids. Germline V gene sequence: CDR1 SQVTM, CDR2 ANQGSEA. Trimming at V came to 5 bases and at J to 5 bases, leaving 8 bases not matched to a gene. Concerning this clone itself: Its specificity is unknown.

PCR was performed using 60 Vbeta and 13 Jbeta primers. Measured with immunoSEQ multiplex PCR; TCRdb has only the in-frame clones, and not every one. The sample shows roughly 76,000 clones, 70% to 90% of them seen only once. The sequencing sample was made of PBMCs. The chain has TRBV29-1 and TRBJ2-2; TRBD1 agrees at 7 bases. The sequence came from a young woman in good health and CMV-seronegative. CDR3 DNA sequence: TGCAGCGTTAGAAGGACAGGAAGTACCGGGGAGCTGTTTTTT. Protein: CSVRRTGSTGELFF.